This passage covers 26 T cell receptor beta chains from one sample sequenced in a study of cytotoxic CD8 clonotypes in ibrutinib-treated CLL. Measured with immunoSEQ multiplex PCR; TCRdb has only the in-frame clones, and not every one. Of more than 85,000 clones in the sample, approximately 77% were seen once. The material was PBMCs, obtained after 24 months of ibrutinib treatment. The receptors originated from a human donor with chronic lymphocytic leukemia.

The chain couples TRBV7-8 to TRBJ2-1, with 15 bases lining up with TRBD2. The CDR3 covers 15 residues. The V gene's germline CDR1 is SGHVS and CDR2 FQNEAQ. With V trimmed by 4 bases and J by 9 bases, 4 bases remained unmatched. The CDR3 loop is CASSSWTSGRGEQFF. CDR3 in DNA: TGTGCCAGCAGCTCATGGACTAGCGGGAGGGGTGAGCAGTTCTTC.

The chain links TRBV23-1 to TRBJ1-5; D might be TRBD1 (6 bases). TRBV23-1 is assigned to the ORF class and has an uncertain function. This CDR3 spans 14 amino acids. V was cut by 4 bases and J by 11 bases, with 18 bases left in between. The CDR3 nucleotides read TGCGCCAGCAGTCCTAAGACAGGAGAATCGGCCCAGCATTTT. This encodes CASSPKTGESAQHF.

J is TRBJ2-2 and V is TRBV18, with 7 nucleotides matching TRBD2. In germline, CDR1 is KGHSH, CDR2 LQKENI. The CDR3 length is 16 residues. After removal of 3 bases from V and 1 base from J, the junction contained 5 bases not matched to a gene. The CDR3 loop is CASSPRTRGNTGELFF. CDR3 in DNA: TGTGCCAGCTCACCCCGGACTAGAGGGAACACCGGGGAGCTGTTTTTT.

The chain uses TRBV2 and TRBJ2-2; the D gene is possibly TRBD1 (6 bases). This CDR3 is built from 14 residues. The germline V gene encodes CDR1 SNHLY and CDR2 FYNNEI. V shed 6 bases and J shed 4 bases, with 12 bases lying between them. DNA of the CDR3: TGTGCCAGCAGCGGCAGGGGCACCACCGGGGAGCTGTTTTTT. The encoded protein is CASSGRGTTGELFF.

J is TRBJ2-3 and V is TRBV6-4; weak D call: TRBD1 (5 bases). Germline lookup yields CDR1 MRHNA and CDR2 SNTAGT. The length of the CDR3 is 14 residues. Trimming took off 10 bases at V and 4 bases at J, with 18 bases between the two ends. The chain's CDR3 is CATSLGQSADTQYF. The CDR3 bases are TGTGCCACCTCCCTGGGGCAATCGGCAGATACGCAGTATTTT.

V usage is TRBV6-6 and J usage is TRBJ2-2, with a tentative D call TRBD1 (6 bases). CDR1 is MNHNY, CDR2 SVGAGI, per germline (reference sequence). CDR3 size: 14 residues. The V gene lost 7 bases and the J gene lost 6 bases, with 15 bases spanning the gap. As DNA, the CDR3 is TGTGCCAGCACGGACAGTGATAAATCCGGGGAGCTGTTTTTT. Amino acid sequence: CASTDSDKSGELFF.

The CDR3 nucleotides read TGTGCCAGCAGTGAAGCGCTTGTACAGATTAGCTCCTACGAGCAGTACTTC. Amino acids: CASSEALVQISSYEQYF. The chain uses TRBV2 and TRBJ2-7, with D unclear. The CDR3 totals 17 residues. Germline V gene lookup returns CDR1 SNHLY and CDR2 FYNNEI. The V and J ends lost 0 bases and 0 bases respectively, with 15 bases between them.

The chain is built from TRBV12-5 and TRBJ2-7; D is uncertain. The CDR3 runs 13 residues. Trimming shortened V by 3 bases and J by 0 bases, and 6 bases separated the two germline ends. The germline gives CDR1 LGHNT, CDR2 FRNRAP. CDR3 sequence reads: CASGLPYSYEQYF. Here the CDR3 DNA reads TGTGCTAGTGGTTTACCATACTCCTACGAGCAGTACTTC.

This chain uses TRBV27 with TRBJ2-7; D may be TRBD1 (6 bases). The V end was cut by 1 base, the J end by 5 bases, with 15 bases between. There are 15 residues in the CDR3. Germline V lookup: CDR1 MNHEY, CDR2 SMNVEV (reference sequence). This CDR3 reads CASSLLSGRGNEQYF. The CDR3 DNA reads as TGTGCCAGCAGTTTATTGTCGGGCAGGGGCAACGAGCAGTACTTC.

This clone came up once. J is TRBJ2-5 and V is TRBV14; no clear D. The V gene's germline CDR1 is SGHDN and CDR2 FVKESK. The CDR3 is 11 residues long. V lost 4 bases and J 2 bases, leaving 2 bases between the germline ends. The CDR3 loop reads CASSRQETQYF. The DNA of the CDR3 is TGTGCCAGCAGCCGGCAAGAGACCCAGTACTTC.

This chain links TRBV7-6 with TRBJ2-7, with a tentative D call TRBD1 (5 bases). The germline V gene encodes CDR1 SGHVS and CDR2 FNYEAQ. Trimming removed 5 bases from V and 5 bases from J, with 13 bases in between. The CDR3 contains 13 residues. CDR3 bases: TGTGCCAGCAGCCAAGGGGTCACCGACGAGCAGTACTTC. Translating gives CASSQGVTDEQYF.

V and J are TRBV10-2 and TRBJ2-3; TRBD1 matches at 8 bases. The CDR3 is made up of 15 amino acids. Losses at the gene ends were 8 bases for V and 6 bases for J; bases not matched to a gene: 13. Germline V gene data show CDR1 as WSHSY and CDR2 as SAAADI. For the CDR3, the DNA is TGCGCCAGCCTCCCTGACAGGGGAATTAAGGATACGCAGTATTTT. Amino acid sequence: CASLPDRGIKDTQYF.

The chain links TRBV27 to TRBJ1-2; tentative D call: TRBD1 (6 bases). This CDR3 is built from 13 residues. Germline-derived CDR1 and CDR2 are MNHEY and SMNVEV (reference sequence). V was trimmed by 5 bases and J by 2 bases, leaving 9 bases between them. CDR3 in DNA: TGTGCCAGCAGTGCTGACAGGAACTATGGCTACACCTTC. Its protein is CASSADRNYGYTF.

The chain carries TRBV11-2 and TRBJ1-2, with TRBD1 as a possible D gene (6 bases). The germline V and J ends were trimmed by 5 bases and 4 bases, with 20 bases remaining between them. From germline, CDR1 is SGHAT and CDR2 FQNNGV. The CDR3 has 16 amino acids. The CDR3 sequence: CASSQIFRQERYGYTF. The CDR3 bases are TGTGCCAGCAGCCAGATATTCCGACAGGAGCGCTATGGCTACACCTTC.

In DNA, the CDR3 is TGTGCCAGCAGCTTGGATCTTAGCGGGAGTTACAATGAGCAGTTCTTC. Its protein is CASSLDLSGSYNEQFF. The chain has TRBV5-6 and TRBJ2-1, with 9 positions matching TRBD2. The germline V gene has CDR1 SGHDT and CDR2 YYEEEE. The junction had 5 bases not matched to a gene; V was cut back by 0 bases and J by 4 bases. The CDR3 loop spans 16 amino acids.

The V gene is TRBV29-1, the J gene TRBJ1-2; D call uncertain. Germline CDR1 is SQVTM and CDR2 is ANQGSEA. This CDR3 is 12 amino acids long. The ends were cut back, 0 bases at V and 14 bases at J, with 16 bases in the middle. The CDR3 region has the DNA TGCAGCGTTGAAGATCTTCCGGGTTCGTCGACCTTC. It specifies CSVEDLPGSSTF.

This clone was seen a single time. This chain connects TRBV28 to TRBJ2-6; tentatively, D is TRBD1 (6 bases). The CDR3 is 15 amino acids. V lost 6 bases to trimming and J lost 3 bases, with 12 bases between them. CDR1 is MDHEN, CDR2 SYDVKM, per germline. The CDR3 loop is CASRLQGGGANVLTF. The CDR3, as DNA: TGTGCCAGCAGACTACAGGGTGGTGGGGCCAACGTCCTGACTTTC.

This clone was observed a few times. CDR3: CASSLRQGGGNTIYF. CDR3 coding DNA: TGTGCCAGCAGCCTACGACAGGGCGGAGGAAACACCATATATTTT. The chain has TRBV7-9 and TRBJ1-3, with 7 bases matching TRBD1. Germline loops: CDR1 SEHNR, CDR2 FQNEAQ (reference sequence). Losses at the gene ends were 5 bases for V and 4 bases for J; bases not matched to a gene: 8. The CDR3 loop spans 15 amino acids.

This sequence joins TRBV2 and TRBJ2-3, with D perhaps TRBD1 (6 bases). Looked up from germline, CDR1 is SNHLY and CDR2 is FYNNEI. V was trimmed by 7 bases and J by 2 bases, leaving 13 bases between them. This CDR3 contains 14 residues. CDR3 residues: CASTGVLNTDTQYF. CDR3 DNA sequence: TGTGCCAGCACAGGGGTCCTAAACACAGATACGCAGTATTTT.

The J gene is TRBJ2-3, the V gene TRBV7-2; TRBD2 might be the D (5 bases). The V and J ends lost 3 bases and 0 bases respectively, with 7 bases between them. The V gene's germline CDR1 is SGHTA and CDR2 FQGNSA. The CDR3 sequence is 14 residues long. The CDR3, as DNA: TGTGCCAGCAGCTTGGAGGACAGCACAGATACGCAGTATTTT. Protein product: CASSLEDSTDTQYF.

This clone was picked up a small number of times. This chain joins TRBV9 and TRBJ1-1, with D maybe TRBD1 (5 bases). This CDR3 has 15 residues. V lost 0 bases, J lost 5 bases, and 14 bases lay in between. Germline V CDR1 and CDR2: SGDLS, YYNGEE. This CDR3 reads CASSVEPARGTEAFF. For the CDR3, the DNA is TGTGCCAGCAGCGTAGAGCCCGCCCGGGGGACTGAAGCTTTCTTT.

The V call is TRBV7-3, the J call TRBJ2-1; 9 bases agree with TRBD2. Germline values: CDR1 SGHTA, CDR2 FQGTGA. The junction had 10 bases not matched to a gene; V was cut back by 2 bases and J by 5 bases. The CDR3 runs 17 residues. CDR3 residues: CASSLYGSGSSNNEQFF. In DNA form, the CDR3 reads TGTGCCAGCAGCTTATACGGTAGCGGGAGTTCGAACAATGAGCAGTTCTTC.

The J gene is TRBJ2-6, the V gene TRBV19; D not certain. Trimming took off 7 bases at V and 4 bases at J, with 11 bases between the two ends. The CDR3 runs 14 residues. CDR1 and CDR2 from the germline V gene are LNHDA and SQIVND (reference sequence). CDR3 sequence reads: CASKIRTGANVLTF. DNA of the CDR3: TGTGCCAGTAAAATTAGAACAGGGGCCAACGTCCTGACTTTC. Full variable domain (missing parts from reference TRBV19 and TRBJ2-6): DGGITQSPKYLFRKEGQNVTLSCEQNLNHDAMYWYRQDPGQGLRLIYYSQIVNDFQKGDIAEGYSVSREKKESFPLTVTSAQKNPTAFYLCASKIRTGANVLTFGAGSRLTVL.

This rearrangement joins TRBV7-9 to TRBJ2-1; D may be TRBD2 (5 bases). This CDR3 spans 16 amino acids. The V end was cut by 0 bases, the J end by 5 bases, with 14 bases between. The germline V gene encodes CDR1 SEHNR and CDR2 FQNEAQ (reference sequence). The CDR3 region has the DNA TGTGCCAGCAGCTTAGCGGTGACTACAGTCGACAATGAGCAGTTCTTC. Translated, it gives CASSLAVTTVDNEQFF. Based on the CDR3 plus reference TRBV7-9 and TRBJ2-1, the full variable domain is DTGVSQNPRHKITKRGQNVTFRCDPISEHNRLYWYRQTLGQGPEFLTYFQNEAQLEKSRLLSDRFSAERPKGSFSTLEIQRTEQGDSAMYLCASSLAVTTVDNEQFFGPGTRLTVL.

The gene calls are TRBV7-8 and TRBJ2-1; 10 bases agree with TRBD2. This CDR3 contains 20 residues. The V gene's germline CDR1 is SGHVS and CDR2 FQNEAQ. Trimming at V came to 5 bases and at J to 3 bases, leaving 19 bases not matched to a gene. The CDR3 region is CASSPLRLASGSHLYNEQFF. The CDR3 DNA reads TGTGCCAGCAGCCCTCTCAGGTTAGCTAGCGGGAGCCATCTCTACAATGAGCAGTTCTTC.

This chain links TRBV4-3 with TRBJ2-7; tentative D call: TRBD1 (6 bases). Trimming cost V 4 bases and J 2 bases, with 12 bases left between them. The CDR3 runs to 14 residues. Germline values: CDR1 LGHNA, CDR2 YSLEER. Here the CDR3 DNA reads TGCGCCAGCAGCCCTGGACAGTTAGCCTACGAGCAGTACTTC. Protein sequence: CASSPGQLAYEQYF.